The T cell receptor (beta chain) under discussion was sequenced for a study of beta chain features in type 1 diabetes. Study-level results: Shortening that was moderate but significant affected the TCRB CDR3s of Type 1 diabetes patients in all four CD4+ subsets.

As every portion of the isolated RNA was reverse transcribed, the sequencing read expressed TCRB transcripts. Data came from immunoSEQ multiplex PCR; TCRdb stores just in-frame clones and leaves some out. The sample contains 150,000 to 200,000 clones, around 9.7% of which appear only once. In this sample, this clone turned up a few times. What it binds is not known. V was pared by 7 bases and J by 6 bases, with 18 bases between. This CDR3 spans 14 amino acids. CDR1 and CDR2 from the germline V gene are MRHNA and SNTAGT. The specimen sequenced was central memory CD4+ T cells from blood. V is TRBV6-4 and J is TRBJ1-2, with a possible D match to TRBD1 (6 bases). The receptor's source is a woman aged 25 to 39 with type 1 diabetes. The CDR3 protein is CASKEVQGSDGYTF. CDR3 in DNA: TGTGCCAGCAAAGAAGTCCAGGGGTCCGATGGCTACACCTTC.